This T cell receptor (beta chain) was found in a study of T cells after yellow fever vaccination. Per the germline V gene, CDR1 is MNHNS and CDR2 is SASEGT. The CDR3 covers 13 residues. Trimming took off 4 bases at V and 1 base at J, with 7 bases between the two ends. TCRdb analysed the 5' RACE reads with MiXCR anew, one entry per CDR3 protein. The sample consists of a few hundred thousand distinct CDR3 sequences, approximately 16% of them appearing once. This receptor was identified in a man between 18 and 35 years old who received the YFV17D yellow fever vaccine. The sample consisted of PBMCs, taken around 5 days after the first yellow fever vaccination. This rearrangement joins TRBV6-1 to TRBJ2-5; no definite D call. This CDR3 reads CASSAHSQETQYF. CDR3 nucleotides: TGTGCCAGCAGTGCCCATAGCCAAGAGACCCAGTACTTC.